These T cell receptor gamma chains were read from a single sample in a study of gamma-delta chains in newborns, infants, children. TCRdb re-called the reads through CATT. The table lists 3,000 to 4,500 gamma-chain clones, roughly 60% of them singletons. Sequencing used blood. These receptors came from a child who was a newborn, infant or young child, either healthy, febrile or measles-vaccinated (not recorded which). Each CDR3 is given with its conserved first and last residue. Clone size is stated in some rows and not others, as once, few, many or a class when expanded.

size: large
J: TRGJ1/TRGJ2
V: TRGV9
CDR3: CALWEVHPEKLF
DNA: TGTGCCTTGTGGGAGGTGCATCCTGAGAAACTCTTT

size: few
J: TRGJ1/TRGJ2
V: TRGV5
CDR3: CATWDIPNKKLF
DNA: TGTGCCACCTGGGACATTCCTAATAAGAAACTCTTT

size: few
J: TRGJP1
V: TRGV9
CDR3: CALWEVHPSTGWFKIF
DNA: TGTGCCTTGTGGGAGGTGCACCCATCCACTGGTTGGTTCAAGATATTT

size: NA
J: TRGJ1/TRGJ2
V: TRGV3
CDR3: CATWDGYYKKLF
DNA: TGTGCCACCTGGGACGGTTATTATAAGAAACTCTTT

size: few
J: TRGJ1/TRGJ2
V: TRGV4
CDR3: CATWDGPIDYKKLF
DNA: TGTGCCACCTGGGATGGCCCCATAGATTATAAGAAACTCTTT

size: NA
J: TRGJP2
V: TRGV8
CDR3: CATWGENWIKTF
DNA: TGTGCCACCTGGGGGGAAAATTGGATCAAGACGTTT

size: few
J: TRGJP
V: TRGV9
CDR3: CALWEAELGKKIKVF
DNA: TGTGCCTTGTGGGAGGCGGAGTTGGGCAAAAAAATCAAGGTATTT

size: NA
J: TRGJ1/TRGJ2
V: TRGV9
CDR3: CALWDQDEYYKKLF
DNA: TGTGCCTTGTGGGACCAGGATGAATATTATAAGAAACTCTTC

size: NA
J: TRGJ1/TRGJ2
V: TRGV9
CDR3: CALWEVPYKKLF
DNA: TGTGCCTTGTGGGAGGTGCCTTATAAGAAACTCTTT

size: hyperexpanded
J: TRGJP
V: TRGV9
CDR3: CALWEQELGKKIKVF
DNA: TGTGCCTTGTGGGAGCAAGAGTTGGGCAAAAAAATCAAGGTATTT

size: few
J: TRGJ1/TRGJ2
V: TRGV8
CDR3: CATWDTYYKKLF
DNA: TGTGCCACCTGGGATACTTATTATAAGAAACTCTTT

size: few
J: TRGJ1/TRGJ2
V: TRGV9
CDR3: CALWEVVPGKLF
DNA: TGTGCCTTGTGGGAGGTTGTTCCCGGAAAACTCTTT

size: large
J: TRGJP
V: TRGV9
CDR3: CALWDEELGKKIKVF
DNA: TGTGCCTTGTGGGACGAAGAGTTGGGCAAAAAAATCAAGGTATTT

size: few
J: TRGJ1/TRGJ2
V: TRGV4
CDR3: CATWDGPENYKKLF
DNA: TGTGCCACCTGGGATGGTCCGGAAAATTATAAGAAACTCTTT

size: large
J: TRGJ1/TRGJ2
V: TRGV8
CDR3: CATWDYYKKLF
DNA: TGTGCCACCTGGGATTATTATAAGAAACTCTTT

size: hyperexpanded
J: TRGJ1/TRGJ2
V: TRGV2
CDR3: CATWDGPDEGVYYKKLF
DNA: TGTGCCACCTGGGACGGGCCCGACGAAGGGGTTTATTATAAGAAACTCTTT

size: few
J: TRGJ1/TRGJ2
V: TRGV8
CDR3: CATWEPGGKLF
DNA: TGTGCCACCTGGGAACCCGGCGGGAAACTCTTT

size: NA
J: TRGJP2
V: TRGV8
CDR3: CATWGSDWIKTF
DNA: TGTGCCACCTGGGGTAGTGATTGGATCAAGACGTTT

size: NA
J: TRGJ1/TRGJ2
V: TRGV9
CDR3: CALWAKKLF
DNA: TGTGCCTTGTGGGCTAAGAAACTCTTT

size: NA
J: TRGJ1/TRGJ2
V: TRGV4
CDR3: CATWDGPGYYKKLF
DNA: TGTGCCACCTGGGATGGGCCGGGATATTATAAGAAACTCTTT

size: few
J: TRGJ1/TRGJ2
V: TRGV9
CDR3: CALWEETTKKKLF
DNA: TGTGCCTTGTGGGAGGAAACAACGAAAAAGAAACTCTTT

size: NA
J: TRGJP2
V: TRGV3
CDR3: CATWYGKRGRIKTF
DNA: TGTGCCACCTGGTACGGGAAACGGGGCCGGATCAAGACGTTT

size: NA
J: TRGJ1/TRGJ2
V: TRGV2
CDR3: CATWDGQHYKKLF
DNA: TGTGCCACCTGGGACGGGCAACATTATAAGAAACTCTTT

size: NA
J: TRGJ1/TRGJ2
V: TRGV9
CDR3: CALWESGKKLF
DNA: TGTGCCTTGTGGGAATCGGGTAAGAAACTCTTT

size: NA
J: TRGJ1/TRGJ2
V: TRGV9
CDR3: CALWETYYKKLF
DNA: TGTGCCTTGTGGGAGACTTATTATAAGAAACTCTTT

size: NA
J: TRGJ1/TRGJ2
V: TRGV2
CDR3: CATWDGPPYYKKLF
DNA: TGTGCCACCTGGGACGGGCCCCCTTATTATAAGAAACTCTTT

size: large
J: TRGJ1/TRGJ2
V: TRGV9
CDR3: CALWEKNYYKKLF
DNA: TGTGCCTTGTGGGAGAAGAATTATTATAAGAAACTCTTT

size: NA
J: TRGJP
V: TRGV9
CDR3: CALWESELGKQIKVF
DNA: TGTGCCTTGTGGGAGTCCGAGTTGGGCAAACAAATCAAGGTATTT

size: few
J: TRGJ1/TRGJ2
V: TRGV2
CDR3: CATWDGPYKKLF
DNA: TGTGCCACCTGGGACGGTCCCTATAAGAAACTCTTT

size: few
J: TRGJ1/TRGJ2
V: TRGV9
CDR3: CALWEDQNYYKKLF
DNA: TGTGCCTTGTGGGAGGACCAGAATTATTATAAGAAACTCTTT

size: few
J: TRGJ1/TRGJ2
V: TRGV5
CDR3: CATWDRQQYKKLF
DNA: TGTGCCACCTGGGACAGGCAGCAGTATAAGAAGCTCTTT

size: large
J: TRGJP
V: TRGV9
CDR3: CALWEVRLGKKIKVF
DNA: TGTGCCTTGTGGGAGGTGCGGTTGGGCAAAAAAATCAAGGTATTT

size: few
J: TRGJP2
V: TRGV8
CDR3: CATWDGGDWIKTF
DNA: TGTGCCACCTGGGATGGGGGTGATTGGATCAAGACGTTT

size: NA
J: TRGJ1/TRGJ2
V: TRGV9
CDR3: CALWVNYKKLF
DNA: TGTGCCTTGTGGGTGAATTATAAGAAACTCTTT

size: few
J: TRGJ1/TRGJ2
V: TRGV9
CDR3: CALWEVQSGLNYYKKLF
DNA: TGTGCCTTGTGGGAGGTTCAGTCGGGCCTGAATTATTATAAGAAACTCTTT

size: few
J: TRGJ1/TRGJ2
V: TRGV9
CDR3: CALWVWGKKLF
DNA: TGTGCCTTGTGGGTGTGGGGGAAGAAACTCTTT

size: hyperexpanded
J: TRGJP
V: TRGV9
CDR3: CALWEAEELGKKIKVF
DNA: TGTGCCTTGTGGGAGGCAGAGGAGTTGGGCAAAAAAATCAAGGTATTT

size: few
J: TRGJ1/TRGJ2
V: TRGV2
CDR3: CATWDGREKLF
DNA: TGTGCCACCTGGGACGGGCGGGAGAAACTCTTT

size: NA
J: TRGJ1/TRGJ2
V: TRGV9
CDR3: CALSFTSDKKLF
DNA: TGTGCCTTAAGTTTTACGTCGGATAAGAAACTCTTT